Listed here are 32 T cell receptor beta chains from one sample, sequenced in a study of blood T cell repertoires in COVID-19. Here immunoSEQ multiplex PCR was the method, and the copy in TCRdb shows in-frame clones only, minus some. There are 45,000 to 65,000 clones in the sample; roughly four fifths occur only once, and just under 7% lies in the top ten. The sequencing input was peripheral blood. The receptors stem from a man aged 65 to 85 with active COVID-19.

V usage is TRBV24-1 and J usage is TRBJ2-7, with 8 bases fitting TRBD1. Germline V gene data show CDR1 as KGHDR and CDR2 as SFDVKD. V shed 4 bases and J 0 bases; nucleotides not matched to a gene: 4. The CDR3 extends over 15 amino acids. CDR3 residues: CATSDPGQGSYEQYF. For the CDR3, the DNA is TGTGCCACCAGTGACCCCGGACAGGGCTCCTACGAGCAGTACTTC.

The chain recombines TRBV19 with TRBJ2-1; D may be TRBD1 (8 bases). Germline assignment: CDR1 LNHDA and CDR2 SQIVND (reference sequence). The CDR3 covers 15 residues. V shed 9 bases and J shed 8 bases, with 23 bases lying between them. The CDR3 DNA reads TGTGCCAGCAGGGGGGGGACAGGTTCTTCGGATGAGCAGTTCTTC. Amino acid sequence: CASRGGTGSSDEQFF.

The rearrangement joins TRBV19 to TRBJ2-7; 8 positions agree with TRBD2. Germline V CDR1 and CDR2: LNHDA, SQIVND (reference sequence). V lost 3 bases, J lost 5 bases, and 9 bases stayed unmatched. The CDR3 is made up of 15 amino acids. The CDR3 DNA is TGTGCCAGTAGTATCGGTTCGGGGGGGGTCCACGAGCAGTACTTC. It codes for CASSIGSGGVHEQYF. Together with reference TRBV19 and TRBJ2-7, the CDR3 gives the full variable domain: DGGITQSPKYLFRKEGQNVTLSCEQNLNHDAMYWYRQDPGQGLRLIYYSQIVNDFQKGDIAEGYSVSREKKESFPLTVTSAQKNPTAFYLCASSIGSGGVHEQYFGPGTRLTVT.

V gene TRBV7-6 combines with J gene TRBJ2-2; the match to TRBD2 covers 11 bases. Trimming at V came to 4 bases and at J to 2 bases, leaving 6 bases not matched to a gene. The CDR3 extends over 17 amino acids. CDR1 SGHVS and CDR2 FNYEAQ come from the germline V gene. DNA for the CDR3: TGTGCCAGCAGCTCCGTGACTAGCGGGGTAAACACCGGGGAGCTGTTTTTT. Residues: CASSSVTSGVNTGELFF.

V and J are TRBV15 and TRBJ1-2; D may be TRBD1 (5 bases). Germline V gene data show CDR1 as LNHNV and CDR2 as YYDKDF (reference sequence). This CDR3 region has 14 residues. Trimming removed 1 base from V and 1 base from J, with 7 bases in between. CDR3 region: CATSRGTLNYGYTF. CDR3 bases: TGTGCCACCAGCAGAGGGACACTTAACTATGGCTACACCTTC.

The chain carries TRBV5-1 and TRBJ2-7, with TRBD2 identical over 15 bases. Germline V gene sequence: CDR1 SGHRS, CDR2 YFSETQ. The ends lost 4 bases at V and 4 bases at J; junction bases unmatched: 12. The CDR3 has 18 residues. CDR3 protein: CASSPAGTSGGPIYEQYF. CDR3 sequence (DNA): TGCGCCAGCAGCCCGGCCGGGACTAGCGGGGGGCCAATTTACGAGCAGTACTTC.

The chain carries TRBV5-1 and TRBJ1-6, with D unresolved. The CDR3 runs to 16 residues. With 0 bases removed from V and 2 bases from J, the gap between germline ends came to 9 bases. CDR1 and CDR2 (germline): SGHRS, YFSETQ. CDR3 coding DNA: TGCGCCAGCAGCTTGGCTTACAGAACCTATAATTCACCCCTCCACTTT. Its translation: CASSLAYRTYNSPLHF.

The chain is built from TRBV6-1 and TRBJ1-4, with D tentatively TRBD1 (5 bases). CDR3 size: 14 residues. V lost 0 bases and J lost 5, with 7 bases in between. CDR1 is MNHNS, CDR2 SASEGT, per germline. CDR3 loop: CASSEARQNEKLFF. The CDR3 DNA reads TGTGCCAGCAGTGAAGCTCGACAGAATGAAAAACTGTTTTTT.

The chain recombines TRBV28 with TRBJ2-2, with D perhaps matching TRBD1 (5 bases). CDR1 and CDR2 from the germline V gene are MDHEN and SYDVKM. V was shortened by 6 bases and J by 1 base, with 9 bases between the two germline ends. This CDR3 spans 14 amino acids. The CDR3 here is CASRGTGNTGELFF. The CDR3 bases are TGTGCCAGCAGAGGCACAGGGAACACCGGGGAGCTGTTTTTT.

The V and J genes are TRBV7-3 and TRBJ1-2; no firm D call. The V and J ends lost 0 bases and 10 bases respectively, with 21 bases between them. Per the germline V gene, CDR1 is SGHTA and CDR2 is FQGTGA. This CDR3 is built from 16 residues. This CDR3 reads CASSLTGRDNYGDYTF. In nucleotides, the CDR3 is TGTGCCAGCAGCTTAACGGGGAGGGATAACTATGGGGACTACACCTTC.

The V and J genes are TRBV13 and TRBJ1-2, with D unclear. V lost 0 bases, J lost 9 bases, and 5 bases lay in between. The CDR3 has 11 amino acids. The germline V gene has CDR1 PRHDT and CDR2 FYEKMQ (reference sequence). CDR3 amino acids: CASSLGASYTF. The CDR3 nucleotides read TGTGCCAGCAGCTTAGGCGCGAGCTACACCTTC.

The chain links TRBV7-3 to TRBJ2-2; no firm D call. The CDR3 sequence is 13 residues long. Germline-derived CDR1 and CDR2 are SGHTA and FQGTGA. The V gene lost 2 bases and the J gene lost 4 bases, with 5 bases spanning the gap. The CDR3 DNA is TGTGCCAGCAGCTTACGGGTCACCGGGGAGCTGTTTTTT. The encoded protein is CASSLRVTGELFF.

The chain uses TRBV19 and TRBJ1-5; D possibly corresponds to TRBD1 (5 bases). CDR1 and CDR2 from the germline V gene are LNHDA and SQIVND (reference sequence). This CDR3 spans 12 amino acids. V was shortened by 8 bases and J by 11 bases, with 16 bases between the two germline ends. Here the CDR3 reads CASRPNVGAQHF. DNA of the CDR3: TGTGCCAGTCGGCCTAATGTAGGGGCCCAGCATTTT.

The gene calls are TRBV6-1 and TRBJ2-7, with 10 bases matching TRBD1. The trim removed 4 bases at V and 2 bases at J, leaving 11 bases unmatched. Looked up from germline, CDR1 is MNHNS and CDR2 is SASEGT. This CDR3 spans 17 amino acids. CDR3 region: CASSGNRDRGYPYEQYF. The CDR3 region has the DNA TGTGCCAGCAGTGGGAACCGGGACAGGGGCTACCCCTACGAGCAGTACTTC.

The rearrangement uses TRBV5-6 and TRBJ1-2, with a possible D match to TRBD1 (5 bases). CDR1 and CDR2 from the germline V gene are SGHDT and YYEEEE. The CDR3 consists of 15 residues. V gave up 0 bases and J gave up 0 bases, with 9 bases separating them. The CDR3: CASSLAGESNYGYTF. CDR3 DNA: TGTGCCAGCAGCTTGGCGGGGGAATCTAACTATGGCTACACCTTC.

The chain joins TRBV6-5 to TRBJ2-1; 8 nucleotides align to TRBD2. V lost 6 bases and J lost 7; bases outside the gene matches: 8. Per germline, CDR1 MNHEY and CDR2 SVGAGI. CDR3 length: 14 residues. The CDR3 spells CASSPGGARNEQFF. In nucleotides, the CDR3 is TGTGCCAGCAGCCCCGGGGGGGCGAGGAATGAGCAGTTCTTC.

This rearrangement joins TRBV18 to TRBJ1-1; D gene ambiguous. The CDR3 consists of 13 residues. CDR1 and CDR2 (germline): KGHSH, LQKENI. V was shortened by 6 bases and J by 6 bases, with 14 bases between the two germline ends. CDR3 sequence: CASSLLLAAEAFF. CDR3 bases: TGTGCCAGCTCGTTGTTGTTGGCGGCTGAAGCTTTCTTT.

The genes are TRBV30 and TRBJ1-5; D remains unclear. Germline V gene lookup returns CDR1 GTSNPN and CDR2 SVGIG (reference sequence). The CDR3 extends over 12 amino acids. In nucleotides, the CDR3 is TGTTTTCCCACCTCCACACATCAGCCCCAGCATTTT. As protein: CFPTSTHQPQHF.

This clone was detected only a few times. This rearrangement joins TRBV23-1 to TRBJ1-1; 9 nucleotides agree with TRBD1. TRBV23-1 is treated as an ORF (open reading frame) with a function not yet certain. With V trimmed by 6 bases and J by 3 bases, 17 bases remained unmatched. The CDR3 spans 18 residues. CDR3 region: CASRHLSGTGSRDTEAFF. In nucleotides, the CDR3 is TGCGCCAGCAGGCATCTTTCCGGGACAGGGAGTAGGGACACTGAAGCTTTCTTT.

This sequence joins TRBV7-9 and TRBJ1-1, with D perhaps matching TRBD1 (5 bases). The CDR3 contains 12 residues. The germline V and J ends were trimmed by 5 bases and 6 bases, with 10 bases remaining between them. CDR1 and CDR2 from the germline V gene are SEHNR and FQNEAQ (reference sequence). CDR3: CASSPVRAEAFF. For the CDR3, the DNA is TGTGCCAGCAGCCCGGTCAGGGCTGAAGCTTTCTTT.

J is TRBJ1-1 and V is TRBV18, with 7 bases aligning to TRBD1. Per the germline V gene, CDR1 is KGHSH and CDR2 is LQKENI. With V trimmed by 5 bases and J by 0 bases, 6 bases remained unmatched. This CDR3 has 15 residues. CDR3 coding DNA: TGTGCCAGCTCAGTCACTACAGGGGTGAACACTGAAGCTTTCTTT. Its protein is CASSVTTGVNTEAFF. The full variable domain, its missing parts supplied by reference TRBV18 and TRBJ1-1, is NAGVMQNPRHLVRRRGQEARLRCSPMKGHSHVYWYRQLPEEGLKFMVYLQKENIIDESGMPKERFSAEFPKEGPSILRIQQVVRGDSAAYFCASSVTTGVNTEAFFGQGTRLTVV.

The rearrangement links TRBV4-3 to TRBJ1-3; D remains unclear. The CDR3 loop spans 15 amino acids. Trimming removed 0 bases from V and 0 bases from J, with 6 bases in between. The germline V gene has CDR1 LGHNA and CDR2 YSLEER. The CDR3 reads CASSQDAHSGNTIYF. The CDR3 DNA is TGCGCCAGCAGCCAAGATGCGCACTCTGGAAACACCATATATTTT.

This clone was recorded only once. V and J are TRBV5-4 and TRBJ1-1; a possible D gene is TRBD1 (5 bases). The germline V gene has CDR1 SGHNT and CDR2 YYREEE (reference sequence). V was cut by 4 bases and J by 1 base, with 14 bases left in between. This CDR3 is 15 amino acids long. CDR3 residues: CASSDLGRGNTEAFF. The CDR3 DNA follows: TGTGCCAGCAGCGACCTTGGAAGGGGGAACACTGAAGCTTTCTTT. Looking up the rest from reference TRBV5-4 and TRBJ1-1 gives the full variable domain: ETGVTQSPTHLIKTRGQQVTLRCSSQSGHNTVSWYQQALGQGPQFIFQYYREEENGRGNFPPRFSGLQFPNYSSELNVNALELDDSALYLCASSDLGRGNTEAFFGQGTRLTVV.

The gene calls are TRBV28 and TRBJ1-4, with 7 bases fitting TRBD1. Trimming removed 5 bases from V and 8 bases from J; junction bases left unmatched: 8. CDR1 and CDR2 from the germline V gene are MDHEN and SYDVKM. This CDR3 region has 14 residues. The CDR3 protein is CASSRTGSYEKLFF. The CDR3 nucleotides are TGTGCCAGCAGTCGGACAGGATCGTACGAAAAACTGTTTTTT.

The rearrangement links TRBV9 to TRBJ2-5; 9 nucleotides agree with TRBD1. The germline V gene encodes CDR1 SGDLS and CDR2 YYNGEE. V lost 1 base, J lost 5 bases, and 6 bases stayed unmatched. This CDR3 has 15 residues. The CDR3 protein is CASSVNGQGRETQYF. The DNA for the CDR3 is TGTGCCAGCAGCGTAAATGGACAGGGGAGGGAGACCCAGTACTTC.

This chain links TRBV28 with TRBJ1-2, with D possibly TRBD1 on 6 matching bases. CDR3 size: 13 residues. The germline V gene has CDR1 MDHEN and CDR2 SYDVKM. Trimming took off 6 bases at V and 4 bases at J, with 12 bases between the two ends. CDR3 in amino acids: CASSFTGIYGYTF. The CDR3, as DNA: TGTGCCAGCAGCTTCACAGGGATCTATGGCTACACCTTC.

This chain joins TRBV6-2 or TRBV6-3 and TRBJ2-7; a weak D match, TRBD2 (6 bases). Trimming cost V 1 base and J 0 bases, with 10 bases left between them. In germline, CDR1 is MNHEY, CDR2 SVGEGT. CDR3 length: 15 residues. This CDR3 is CASSYWRDGSYEQYF. The CDR3 coding sequence is TGTGCCAGCAGTTACTGGAGGGACGGCTCCTACGAGCAGTACTTC.

The genes are TRBV6-5 and TRBJ2-2; a possible D gene is TRBD2 (6 bases). Germline lookup yields CDR1 MNHEY and CDR2 SVGAGI. Deletions cut 0 bases from V and 6 bases from J, with 11 bases between. The CDR3 extends over 15 amino acids. CDR3 DNA: TGTGCCAGCAGTTACTCGAGGACTACAGCCGGGGAGCTGTTTTTT. This encodes CASSYSRTTAGELFF.

The chain employs TRBV4-1 and TRBJ1-2, with 12 bases matching TRBD1. V was clipped by 6 bases and J by 8 bases; unmatched bases: 4. The CDR3 totals 13 residues. CDR1 and CDR2 from the germline V gene are MGHRA and YSYEKL. CDR3 sequence reads: CASRGTGGDGYTF. The CDR3, as DNA: TGCGCCAGCAGAGGGACAGGGGGCGACGGCTACACCTTC.

This chain connects TRBV4-3 to TRBJ2-7; D unresolved. V was shortened by 0 bases and J by 3 bases, with 6 bases between the two germline ends. The CDR3 spans 13 residues. Germline CDR1 is LGHNA and CDR2 is YSLEER. CDR3 coding DNA: TGCGCCAGCAGCCAAGAACAAAACTACGAGCAGTACTTC. Translated, it gives CASSQEQNYEQYF.

This clone was observed a single time. The chain carries TRBV3-1 (or the pseudogene TRBV3-2) and TRBJ1-1; D not resolved. This CDR3 contains 12 residues. Germline V gene data show CDR1 as LGHDT and CDR2 as YNNKEL (reference sequence). Trimming shortened V by 4 bases and J by 8 bases, and 11 bases separated the two germline ends. For the CDR3, the DNA is TGTGCCAGCAGCCGTCCCAACATGGAAGCTTTCTTT. Protein: CASSRPNMEAFF.

V is TRBV7-9 and J is TRBJ1-6, with D possibly TRBD1 on 6 matching bases. Trimming cost V 2 bases and J 8 bases, with 13 bases left between them. Germline V CDR1 and CDR2: SEHNR, FQNEAQ (reference sequence). The CDR3 contains 15 residues. CDR3 coding DNA: TGTGCCAGCAGCTTACCGGGACATAGGGATTCACCCCTCCACTTT. This encodes CASSLPGHRDSPLHF.